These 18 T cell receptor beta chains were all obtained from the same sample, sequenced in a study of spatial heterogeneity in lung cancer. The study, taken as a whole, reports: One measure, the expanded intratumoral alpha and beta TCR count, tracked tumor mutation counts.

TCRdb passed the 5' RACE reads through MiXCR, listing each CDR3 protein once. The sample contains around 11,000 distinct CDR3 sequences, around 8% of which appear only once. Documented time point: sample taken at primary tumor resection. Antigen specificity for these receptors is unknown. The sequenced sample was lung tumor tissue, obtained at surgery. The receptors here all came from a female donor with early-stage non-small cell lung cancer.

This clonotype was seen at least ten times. CDR3 coding DNA: TGCGCCAGCAGCTTGGCGGGGGGCCCGAACACTGAAGCTTTCTTT. It encodes CASSLAGGPNTEAFF. This chain joins TRBV5-1 and TRBJ1-1; tentatively, D is TRBD1 (6 bases). Germline V gene data show CDR1 as SGHRS and CDR2 as YFSETQ. The CDR3 is 15 residues long. Trimming cost V 0 bases and J 1 base, with 10 bases left between them.

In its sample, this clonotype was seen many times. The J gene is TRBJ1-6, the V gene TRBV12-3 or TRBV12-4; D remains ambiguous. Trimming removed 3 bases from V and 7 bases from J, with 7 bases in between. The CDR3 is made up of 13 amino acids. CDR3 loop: CASSLNDNSPLHF. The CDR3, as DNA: TGTGCCAGCAGTTTGAATGACAATTCACCCCTCCACTTT.

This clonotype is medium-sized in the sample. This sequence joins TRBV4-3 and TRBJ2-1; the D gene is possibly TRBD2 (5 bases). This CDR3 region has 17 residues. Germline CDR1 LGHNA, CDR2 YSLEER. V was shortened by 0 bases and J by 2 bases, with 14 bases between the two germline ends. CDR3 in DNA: TGCGCCAGCAGCCAAGATTTTAACGGGGTCACCTACAATGAGCAGTTCTTC. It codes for CASSQDFNGVTYNEQFF.

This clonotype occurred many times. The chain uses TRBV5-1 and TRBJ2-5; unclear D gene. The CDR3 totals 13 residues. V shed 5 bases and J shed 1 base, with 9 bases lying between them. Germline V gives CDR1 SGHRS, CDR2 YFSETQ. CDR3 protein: CASRPGSQETQYF. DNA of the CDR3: TGCGCCAGCAGGCCGGGTTCCCAAGAGACCCAGTACTTC.

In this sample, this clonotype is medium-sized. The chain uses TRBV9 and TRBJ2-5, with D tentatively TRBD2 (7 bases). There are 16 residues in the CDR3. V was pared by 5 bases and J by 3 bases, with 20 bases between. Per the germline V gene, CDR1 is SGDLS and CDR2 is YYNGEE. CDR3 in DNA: TGTGCCAGCAGTAATTCGGGGGGCACCCTAGAAGAGACCCAGTACTTC. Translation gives CASSNSGGTLEETQYF.

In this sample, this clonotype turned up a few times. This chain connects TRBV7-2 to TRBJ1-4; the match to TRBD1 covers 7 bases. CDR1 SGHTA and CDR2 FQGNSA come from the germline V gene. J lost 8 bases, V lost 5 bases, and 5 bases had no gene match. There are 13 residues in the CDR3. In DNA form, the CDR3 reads TGTGCCAGCAGCCTACAGGGGAGCGAAAAACTGTTTTTT. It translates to CASSLQGSEKLFF.

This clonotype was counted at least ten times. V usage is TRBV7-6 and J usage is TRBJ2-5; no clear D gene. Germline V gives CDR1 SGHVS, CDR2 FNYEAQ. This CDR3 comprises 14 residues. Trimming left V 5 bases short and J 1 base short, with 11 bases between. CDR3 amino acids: CASSQTTTQETQYF. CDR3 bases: TGTGCCAGCAGCCAGACCACTACCCAAGAGACCCAGTACTTC.

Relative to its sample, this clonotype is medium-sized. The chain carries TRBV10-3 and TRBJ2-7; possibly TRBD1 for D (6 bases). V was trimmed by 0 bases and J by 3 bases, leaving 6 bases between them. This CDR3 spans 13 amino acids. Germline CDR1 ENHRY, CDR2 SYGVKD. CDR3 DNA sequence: TGTGCCATCAGTGAGTCAGGGGGCTACGAGCAGTACTTC. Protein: CAISESGGYEQYF.

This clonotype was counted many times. The CDR3 reads CASSPMKTGTAYEQYF. In DNA form, the CDR3 reads TGTGCCAGCAGCCCTATGAAGACCGGGACAGCTTACGAGCAGTACTTC. The chain combines TRBV28 with TRBJ2-7; 7 bases align to TRBD1. With 6 bases clipped from V and 4 bases from J, the junction kept 15 bases outside the gene matches. This CDR3 has 16 amino acids. Germline CDR1 is MDHEN and CDR2 is SYDVKM.

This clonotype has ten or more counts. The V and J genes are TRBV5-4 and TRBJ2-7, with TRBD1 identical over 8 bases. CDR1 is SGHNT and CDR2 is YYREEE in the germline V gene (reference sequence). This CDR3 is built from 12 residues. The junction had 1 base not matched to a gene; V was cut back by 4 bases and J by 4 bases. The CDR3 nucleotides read TGTGCCAGCAGCCGGGACAGGTACGAGCAGTACTTC. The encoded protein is CASSRDRYEQYF. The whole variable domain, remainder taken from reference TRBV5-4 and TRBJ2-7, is ETGVTQSPTHLIKTRGQQVTLRCSSQSGHNTVSWYQQALGQGPQFIFQYYREEENGRGNFPPRFSGLQFPNYSSELNVNALELDDSALYLCASSRDRYEQYFGPGTRLTVT.

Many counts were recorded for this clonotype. CDR3 in amino acids: CASSPGTGHEKLFF. CDR3 bases: TGTGCCAGCAGCCCCGGGACAGGGCATGAAAAACTGTTTTTT. V and J are TRBV7-2 and TRBJ1-4; the match to TRBD1 covers 9 bases. CDR3 size: 14 residues. Germline CDR1 and CDR2: SGHTA and FQGNSA. With 5 bases clipped from V and 6 bases from J, the junction kept 4 bases outside the gene matches.

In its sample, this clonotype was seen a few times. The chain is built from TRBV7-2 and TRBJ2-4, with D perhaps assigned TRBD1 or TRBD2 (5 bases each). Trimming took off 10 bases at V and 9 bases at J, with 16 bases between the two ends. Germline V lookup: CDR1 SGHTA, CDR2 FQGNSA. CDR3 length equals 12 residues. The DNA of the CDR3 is TGTGCCACCGGGACGGAGGATCGCATTCAGTACTTC. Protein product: CATGTEDRIQYF. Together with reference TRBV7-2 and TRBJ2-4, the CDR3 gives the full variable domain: GAGVSQSPSNKVTEKGKDVELRCDPISGHTALYWYRQSLGQGLEFLIYFQGNSAPDKSGLPSDRFSAERTGGSVSTLTIQRTQQEDSAVYLCATGTEDRIQYFGAGTRLSVL.

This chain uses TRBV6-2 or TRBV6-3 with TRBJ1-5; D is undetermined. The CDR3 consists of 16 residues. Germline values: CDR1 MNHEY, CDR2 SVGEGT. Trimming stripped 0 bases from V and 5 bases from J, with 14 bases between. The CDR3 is CASSYSRASTHQPQHF. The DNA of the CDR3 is TGTGCCAGCAGTTACTCTCGGGCCTCCACCCATCAGCCCCAGCATTTT.

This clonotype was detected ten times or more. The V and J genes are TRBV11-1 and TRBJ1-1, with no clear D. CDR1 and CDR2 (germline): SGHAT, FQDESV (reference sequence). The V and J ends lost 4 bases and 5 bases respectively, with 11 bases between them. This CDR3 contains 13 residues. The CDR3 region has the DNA TGTGCCAGCAGCTCACAAACGGGGACTGAAGCTTTCTTT. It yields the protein CASSSQTGTEAFF.

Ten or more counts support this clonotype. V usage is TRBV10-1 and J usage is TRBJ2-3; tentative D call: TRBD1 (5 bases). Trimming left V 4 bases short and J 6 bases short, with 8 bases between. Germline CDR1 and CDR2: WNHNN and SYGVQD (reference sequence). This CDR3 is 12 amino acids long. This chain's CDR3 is CASSGGQDTQYF. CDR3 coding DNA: TGCGCCAGCAGTGGGGGCCAGGATACGCAGTATTTT.

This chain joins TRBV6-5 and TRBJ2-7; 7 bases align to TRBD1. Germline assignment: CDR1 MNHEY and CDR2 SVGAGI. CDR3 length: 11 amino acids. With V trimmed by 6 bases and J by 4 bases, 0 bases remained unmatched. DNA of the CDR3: TGTGCCAGCAGACAGGGGTACGAGCAGTACTTC. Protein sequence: CASRQGYEQYF.

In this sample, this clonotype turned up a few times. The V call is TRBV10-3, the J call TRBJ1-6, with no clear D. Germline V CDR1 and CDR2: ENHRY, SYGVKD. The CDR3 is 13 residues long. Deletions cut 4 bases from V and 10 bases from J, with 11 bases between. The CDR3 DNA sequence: TGTGCCATCAGTGGGGAAGGGTACTCACCCCTCCACTTT. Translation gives CAISGEGYSPLHF.

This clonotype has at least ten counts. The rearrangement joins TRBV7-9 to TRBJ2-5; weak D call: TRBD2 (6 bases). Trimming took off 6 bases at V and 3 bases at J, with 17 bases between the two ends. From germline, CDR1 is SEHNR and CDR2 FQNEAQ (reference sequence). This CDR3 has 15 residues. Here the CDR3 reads CASSLVTREKETQYF. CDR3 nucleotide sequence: TGTGCCAGCAGTTTGGTGACGCGGGAAAAAGAGACCCAGTACTTC.